The sequence of this T cell receptor (beta chain) was determined in a study of T cell responses to AZD1222 COVID-19 vaccine. Broader study findings: Donors in the cohort were predominantly white British and more often female, and clonal diversity was possibly underestimated.

TCRdb's copy holds only in-frame clones and misses some; the assay was immunoSEQ multiplex PCR. The data contain 95,000 to 110,000 clones, around 89% of them singletons. Details on this clone: Its matching antigen is unknown.

This CDR3 has 16 amino acids. Trimming removed 5 bases at V and 8 bases at J, with 22 bases between. CDR1 is MNHEY, CDR2 SMNVEV, per germline (reference sequence). This receptor was identified in an adult in good health. This chain links TRBV27 with TRBJ2-1; the D call may be TRBD1 or TRBD2 (5 bases each). Sequencing used peripheral blood, obtained on day 0 of AZD1222 vaccination. This chain's CDR3 is CASSRPGRSLGDEQFF. The DNA for the CDR3 is TGTGCCAGCAGTCGGCCGGGACGGTCCCTAGGGGATGAGCAGTTCTTC.